These T cell receptor beta chains were read from a single sample in a study of blood T cell repertoires in COVID-19. The assay was immunoSEQ multiplex PCR, and TCRdb's table has in-frame clones only and misses some. In the table there are 200,000 to 250,000 clones, approximately 91% of which are singletons. The sequencing sample was made of peripheral blood. These receptors originate from a woman in her forties with acute or convalescent COVID-19. Each CDR3 is given with its conserved first and last residue. Each record gives: D gene, clone size, J gene, V gene, CDR3 DNA, CDR3 protein. A D gene is named only where the DNA matches it firmly. The size of a clone is reported for some rows only, either as once, few or many, or as a class for expanded clones.

>-|-|TRBJ1-3|TRBV21-1
TGTGCCAGCAGCAAAACAGGGAACACCATATATTTT
CASSKTGNTIYF
>-|-|TRBJ1-3|TRBV2
TGTGCCAGCAAGGCGGCAGGGGCTTCTGGAAACACCATATATTTT
CASKAAGASGNTIYF
>TRBD1|-|TRBJ2-2|TRBV7-9
TGTGCCAGCAGCAAACGGGACAGGGGGACCGGGGAGCTGTTTTTT
CASSKRDRGTGELFF
>-|-|TRBJ2-2|TRBV5-4
TGTGCCAGCAGCTTGGCGGGGGGCGCCACCGGGGAGCTGTTTTTT
CASSLAGGATGELFF
>TRBD2|-|TRBJ2-2|TRBV11-2
TGTGCCAGCAGGTTGACTAGCGGTGGTGGGGAGCTGTTTTTT
CASRLTSGGGELFF
>-|-|TRBJ1-5|TRBV5-3
TGTGCCAGAAGCTGCCGGGGCGGGGATCAGCCCCAGCATTTT
CARSCRGGDQPQHF
>-|-|TRBJ1-5|TRBV7-9
TGTGCCAGCAGTCATCAGGGGTCTAATCAGCCCCAGCATTTT
CASSHQGSNQPQHF
>TRBD2|-|TRBJ2-1|TRBV29-1
TGCAGCGCGCAACCCGGGACTAGCGGGCCTCAGTTCTTC
CSAQPGTSGPQFF
>TRBD1|-|TRBJ1-3|TRBV7-9
TGTGCCAGCAGCTTAGCTAGGGGGCTCTCTGGAAACACCATATATTTT
CASSLARGLSGNTIYF
>TRBD1|-|TRBJ2-2|TRBV19
TGTGCCAGTAGTATAGGCAGGGGGCGCGGCACCGGGGAGCTGTTTTTT
CASSIGRGRGTGELFF
>TRBD1|-|TRBJ1-4|TRBV19
TGTGCCAGTAGTACCGGACAGGGGTTTTTGGAAAAACTGTTTTTT
CASSTGQGFLEKLFF
>TRBD1|-|TRBJ1-4|TRBV15
TGTGCCACCAGCAGAGTACGGGGCAGGGACAGTCTTAATGAAAAACTGTTTTTT
CATSRVRGRDSLNEKLFF
>TRBD1|-|TRBJ1-2|TRBV5-1
TGCGCCAGCAGCGGACAGGGGTATGGCTACACCTTC
CASSGQGYGYTF
>-|-|TRBJ1-2|TRBV3-1/TRBV3-2
TGTGCCAGCAGCCATCGAGGGCGACGAAGCGGCTACACCTTC
CASSHRGRRSGYTF
>-|-|TRBJ1-2|TRBV19
TGTGCCAGTAGTATTGACAGGTCCCGAATCTATGGCTACACCTTC
CASSIDRSRIYGYTF
>-|-|TRBJ1-2|TRBV6-1
TGTGCCAGCAGTGAAGCGCCGGGTAGTGGCTACACCTTC
CASSEAPGSGYTF
>TRBD2|-|TRBJ2-5|TRBV5-1
TGCGCCAGCAGCTTAGCGGGGGGTCGAGAGACCCAGTACTTC
CASSLAGGRETQYF
>-|-|TRBJ1-1|TRBV29-1
TGCAGCGTTAGGGGGGGTGACACTGAAGCTTTCTTT
CSVRGGDTEAFF
>-|-|TRBJ1-2|TRBV5-4
TGTGCCAGCAGCTTGGCTCAGGGCGATGGCTACACCTTC
CASSLAQGDGYTF
>-|-|TRBJ1-1|TRBV2
TGTGCCAGCAGTGTGGCAGGGCCCATGAACACTGAAGCTTTCTTT
CASSVAGPMNTEAFF
>-|-|TRBJ1-4|TRBV27
TGTGCCAGCAGTTTATCGGAGCGAGAAAAACTGTTTTTT
CASSLSEREKLFF
>-|-|TRBJ2-1|TRBV3-1/TRBV3-2
TGTGCCAGCAGCCAAAGGGAGTGGGGGCTTGAGCAGTTCTTC
CASSQREWGLEQFF
>-|-|TRBJ2-1|TRBV5-1
TGCGCCAGCAGCTTGGGTATTCGTTATGAGCAGTTCTTC
CASSLGIRYEQFF
>TRBD2|-|TRBJ2-3|TRBV19
TGTGCCAGTAGTATAGACGGGACTAGCGGGGGGGCAGATACGCAGTATTTT
CASSIDGTSGGADTQYF
>-|-|TRBJ1-4|TRBV11-2
TGTGCCAGCAGCGCCTCGTTGGTGGCTGGTAATGAAAAACTGTTTTTT
CASSASLVAGNEKLFF
>TRBD1|-|TRBJ1-5|TRBV6-6
TGTGCCAGCAGTCTGCTCAGGGGGGGCAATCAGCCCCAGCATTTT
CASSLLRGGNQPQHF
>-|-|TRBJ2-2|TRBV5-5
TGTGCCAGCAGCTTCCCAGTGCCGAACACCGGGGAGCTGTTTTTT
CASSFPVPNTGELFF
>-|-|TRBJ1-1|TRBV19
TGTGCCAGTAGTATAGCGGCAGGGCGGTACACTGAAGCTTTCTTT
CASSIAAGRYTEAFF
>-|-|TRBJ1-2|TRBV2
TGTGCCAGCAGTGAACCTTACTATGGCTACACCTTC
CASSEPYYGYTF
>-|-|TRBJ2-1|TRBV7-3
TGTGCCAGCAGCTTATATTCGGGGACCTACAATGAGCAGTTCTTC
CASSLYSGTYNEQFF
>-|-|TRBJ1-5|TRBV7-2
TGTGCCAGCAGCTTAGTATACGGTTGGAGCAATCAGCCCCAGCATTTT
CASSLVYGWSNQPQHF
>TRBD1|few|TRBJ1-6|TRBV7-2
TGTGCCAGCAGCTTTCAGGGGGGAAATTCACCCCTCCACTTT
CASSFQGGNSPLHF
>-|-|TRBJ1-1|TRBV6-1
TGTGCCAGCAGAGAAAGCCAAATGAACACTGAAGCTTTCTTT
CASRESQMNTEAFF
>-|few|TRBJ1-2|TRBV2
TGTGCCAGCATCGGAGTTCAGGGTAACTATGGCTACACCTTC
CASIGVQGNYGYTF
>-|-|TRBJ1-4|TRBV6-2/TRBV6-3
TGTGCCAGCAGCCCGGGCGGGGGCAGAAGAGGCGAAAAACTGTTTTTT
CASSPGGGRRGEKLFF
>TRBD1|-|TRBJ2-5|TRBV30
TGTGCCTGGAGGACGCCAGGGGGCCGGGAGACCCAGTACTTC
CAWRTPGGRETQYF
>TRBD2|few|TRBJ2-5|TRBV3-1/TRBV3-2
TGTGCCAGCAGCCTCGGACTAGCGGGGTACCAAGAGACCCAGTACTTC
CASSLGLAGYQETQYF
>-|-|TRBJ1-2|TRBV10-3
TGTGCCATCAGTGATGGAGGGTCATACTATGGCTACACCTTC
CAISDGGSYYGYTF
>TRBD2|once|TRBJ2-5|TRBV11-2
TGTGCCAGCAGCTTAGAACTAGCGGGGGGCAGGGGAGAGACCCAGTACTTC
CASSLELAGGRGETQYF
>TRBD1|-|TRBJ1-2|TRBV30
TGTGCCTGGACAAGGGGACAGGGGTACTATGGCTACACCTTC
CAWTRGQGYYGYTF
>-|-|TRBJ1-4|TRBV6-5
TGTGCCATTCATGAAGATAGCGGGTCAGAAAAACTGTTTTTT
CAIHEDSGSEKLFF
>TRBD1|-|TRBJ1-1|TRBV5-6
TGTGCCAGCAGCTTGTTTGGCAGTGGGACAGGGACACCTAACACTGAAGCTTTCTTT
CASSLFGSGTGTPNTEAFF
>-|-|TRBJ1-5|TRBV5-8
TGTGCCAGCAGAAAACGGGGACACAACGATCAGCCCCAGCATTTT
CASRKRGHNDQPQHF
>TRBD1|once|TRBJ2-3|TRBV10-1
TGCGCCAGCAGCGACAGGGGCTTCACAGATACGCAGTATTTT
CASSDRGFTDTQYF